The 17 T cell receptor beta chains listed next were all sequenced from one sample in a study of human T cells and chemical hapten exposure. It was from unfractionated whole blood that total RNA was extracted. Single cDNA molecules in the library carried unique molecular identifiers attached during preparation. One entry per CDR3 protein results from TCRdb running MiXCR on the reads. The data hold 95,000 to 150,000 distinct CDR3 sequences, with 8.5% observed a single time. The specimen sequenced was whole blood. All receptors derive from a human donor in good health. Some clones in this sample may be carry-over from other donors' samples.

V and J are TRBV7-8 and TRBJ2-3; a weak D match, TRBD2 (5 bases). The CDR3 runs to 15 residues. V shed 1 base and J shed 2 bases, with 10 bases lying between them. Germline CDR1 and CDR2: SGHVS and FQNEAQ. The DNA for the CDR3 is TGTGCCAGCAGCTTAGGCAGCGGAATCACAGATACGCAGTATTTT. Its translation: CASSLGSGITDTQYF. The variable domain in full, completed from reference TRBV7-8 and TRBJ2-3, reads GAGVSQSPRYKVAKRGQDVALRCDPISGHVSLFWYQQALGQGPEFLTYFQNEAQLDKSGLPSDRFFAERPEGSVSTLKIQRTQQEDSAVYLCASSLGSGITDTQYFGPGTRLTVL.

The CDR3 is CASSPLAGRHQETQYF. The DNA of the CDR3 is TGTGCCAGCAGCCCTCTTGCGGGGCGGCACCAAGAGACCCAGTACTTC. The J gene is TRBJ2-5, the V gene TRBV7-9; a possible D gene is TRBD2 (6 bases). V lost 5 bases and J 0 bases, leaving 16 bases between the germline ends. There are 16 residues in the CDR3. CDR1 is SEHNR and CDR2 is FQNEAQ in the germline V gene (reference sequence).

This clonotype has at least ten counts. V is TRBV5-4 and J is TRBJ2-3; D remains ambiguous. The germline V gene encodes CDR1 SGHNT and CDR2 YYREEE (reference sequence). The V gene lost 2 bases and the J gene lost 0 bases, with 7 bases spanning the gap. This CDR3 has 14 amino acids. Here the CDR3 reads CASSFEPSTDTQYF. DNA of the CDR3: TGTGCCAGCAGCTTCGAACCGAGCACAGATACGCAGTATTTT.

This clonotype was observed many times. The rearrangement links TRBV15 to TRBJ2-7; no definite D call. Trimming cost V 1 base and J 5 bases, with 3 bases left between them. The germline V gene has CDR1 LNHNV and CDR2 YYDKDF (reference sequence). The CDR3 is 11 amino acids. The CDR3 region is CATSRGHEQYF. The CDR3 DNA sequence: TGTGCCACCAGCAGAGGCCACGAGCAGTACTTC.

There are many counts of this clonotype. This rearrangement joins TRBV20-1 to TRBJ1-1, with D tentatively TRBD1 (5 bases). The V and J ends lost 0 bases and 4 bases respectively, with 9 bases between them. Looked up from germline, CDR1 is DFQATT and CDR2 is SNEGSKA (reference sequence). The CDR3 runs to 13 residues. In DNA, the CDR3 is TGCAGTGCTAGAGAGGGACGAGTCACTGAAGCTTTCTTT. This sequence encodes CSAREGRVTEAFF.

The table lists this clonotype with a few counts. The chain employs TRBV27 and TRBJ2-3, with D perhaps TRBD1 (5 bases). Germline V gene lookup returns CDR1 MNHEY and CDR2 SMNVEV (reference sequence). V lost 1 base to trimming and J lost 2 bases, with 7 bases between them. CDR3 length: 14 residues. The CDR3 region has the DNA TGTGCCAGCAGTTTATTCAGGGACACAGATACGCAGTATTTT. Translation: CASSLFRDTDTQYF.

This chain joins TRBV12-5 and TRBJ2-1, with D maybe TRBD1 (6 bases). The V gene's germline CDR1 is LGHNT and CDR2 FRNRAP. The CDR3 is 16 amino acids. V was trimmed by 6 bases and J by 8 bases, leaving 23 bases between them. The CDR3 loop is CASGLDQGTPFDEQFF. DNA for the CDR3: TGTGCTAGTGGGCTTGACCAGGGGACACCCTTCGATGAGCAGTTCTTC.

The rearrangement uses TRBV20-1 and TRBJ2-2; a weak D match, TRBD1 (6 bases). Germline V gives CDR1 DFQATT, CDR2 SNEGSKA (reference sequence). The V and J ends lost 1 base and 3 bases respectively, with 15 bases between them. The CDR3 sequence is 16 residues long. The CDR3 DNA follows: TGCAGTGCTAGAGTGGGGCTACAGGGAGACACCGGGGAGCTGTTTTTT. This codes for CSARVGLQGDTGELFF.

This clonotype was seen more than once but under ten times. The J gene is TRBJ2-1, the V gene TRBV6-4, with TRBD1 matching over 9 bases. V trimming: 4 bases; J trimming: 7 bases; junction bases outside the gene matches: 8. CDR1 MRHNA and CDR2 SNTAGT come from the germline V gene. CDR3 length equals 15 residues. The CDR3 loop reads CASSVRDRAGNEQFF. Written as DNA, the CDR3 is TGTGCCAGCAGTGTAAGGGACAGGGCTGGGAATGAGCAGTTCTTC.

By share of the sample, this clonotype is medium-sized. The chain is built from TRBV20-1 and TRBJ2-3, with D perhaps matching TRBD1 (5 bases). This CDR3 comprises 14 residues. CDR1 and CDR2 from the germline V gene are DFQATT and SNEGSKA (reference sequence). V dropped 6 bases and J dropped 3 bases, with 16 bases sitting between them. CDR3 nucleotide sequence: TGCAGTGCAATGCAGGGCCCTCTTACAGATACGCAGTATTTT. Protein sequence: CSAMQGPLTDTQYF.

This clonotype was detected ten times or more. The V gene is TRBV7-9, the J gene TRBJ1-5, with TRBD1 matching 7 bases. V gave up 6 bases and J gave up 6 bases; unmatched junction bases: 11. Germline V CDR1 and CDR2: SEHNR, FQNEAQ (reference sequence). The CDR3 sequence is 15 residues long. This CDR3 is CASSSGKGAVQPQHF. The CDR3 DNA reads as TGTGCCAGCAGTTCCGGGAAGGGGGCAGTTCAGCCCCAGCATTTT.

This clonotype was observed at least ten times. The CDR3 reads CASSLPRQGDTQYF. The CDR3 DNA follows: TGTGCCAGCAGCCTACCCCGACAGGGAGATACGCAGTATTTT. The chain combines TRBV7-9 with TRBJ2-3; 7 positions agree with TRBD1. V lost 5 bases, J lost 5 bases, and 7 bases stayed unmatched. Per germline, CDR1 SEHNR and CDR2 FQNEAQ (reference sequence). CDR3 length: 14 amino acids. Combining the CDR3 with reference TRBV7-9 and TRBJ2-3 gives the whole variable domain DTGVSQNPRHKITKRGQNVTFRCDPISEHNRLYWYRQTLGQGPEFLTYFQNEAQLEKSRLLSDRFSAERPKGSFSTLEIQRTEQGDSAMYLCASSLPRQGDTQYFGPGTRLTVL.

In this sample, this clonotype turned up many times. V gene TRBV12-3 or TRBV12-4 combines with J gene TRBJ2-1, with 8 bases aligning to TRBD1. This CDR3 has 15 residues. Trimming cost V 6 bases and J 3 bases; bases outside gene matches: 7. CDR3 region: CASRPDRVVYNEQFF. The DNA of the CDR3 is TGTGCCAGCAGGCCGGACAGGGTTGTCTACAATGAGCAGTTCTTC.

Only a few counts were recorded for this clonotype. This chain connects TRBV12-3 or TRBV12-4 to TRBJ1-2; the D is unclear. The CDR3 length is 14 residues. V was trimmed by 4 bases and J by 6 bases, leaving 15 bases between them. The DNA for the CDR3 is TGTGCCAGCAGTTCAGAGGGTTACAGCGATGGCTACACCTTC. This codes for CASSSEGYSDGYTF.

The CDR3 spells CASSYATNQPQHF. CDR3 nucleotide sequence: TGTGCCAGCAGTTACGCTACTAATCAGCCCCAGCATTTT. The V gene is TRBV6-2 or TRBV6-3, the J gene TRBJ1-5; D is undetermined. The CDR3 totals 13 residues. Trimming removed 2 bases from V and 4 bases from J, with 6 bases in between. CDR1 and CDR2 from the germline V gene are MNHEY and SVGEGT.

This clonotype was observed a few times. The chain is built from TRBV7-2 and TRBJ2-7; 10 bases fit TRBD1. There are 15 residues in the CDR3. J lost 4 bases, V lost 5 bases, and 8 bases had no gene match. Germline V lookup: CDR1 SGHTA, CDR2 FQGNSA. CDR3 sequence reads: CASSADRGNFYEQYF. The DNA of the CDR3 is TGTGCCAGCAGCGCGGACAGGGGGAATTTTTACGAGCAGTACTTC.

This clonotype was observed at least ten times. The J gene is TRBJ1-4, the V gene TRBV15; D remains unclear. Trimming took 1 base from V and 5 from J, leaving 17 bases between them. The CDR3 runs to 17 residues. CDR1 is LNHNV and CDR2 is YYDKDF in the germline V gene (reference sequence). The chain's CDR3 is CATSRVPRQKVNEKLFF. DNA for the CDR3: TGTGCCACCAGCAGAGTACCACGGCAGAAAGTAAATGAAAAACTGTTTTTT.